These T cell receptor beta chains were read from a single sample in a study of technical replicates of blood from several donors. Profiled with immunoSEQ multiplex PCR; TCRdb holds only in-frame clones, not every one. Of fewer than 80,000 clones listed, 70% to 90% were seen once; the top ten hold 4.5% to 5.5%. The sample comprised PBMCs. The receptors originated from a human donor in good health. Some clones in this sample may be carry-over from other donors' samples. Both conserved end residues are part of each CDR3. The D gene is left open where the match is weak. A row's size may be missing; if present it is once, few, many or a size class.

V gene,clone size,D gene,J gene,CDR3 protein,CDR3 DNA
TRBV6-4,.,.,TRBJ1-1,CASSEELNTEAFF,TGTGCCAGCAGTGAGGAGTTGAACACTGAAGCTTTCTTT
TRBV2,.,.,TRBJ1-5,CASSAGVGNQPQHF,TGTGCCAGCAGTGCAGGGGTAGGCAATCAGCCCCAGCATTTT
TRBV7-6,.,.,TRBJ2-5,CASSLVKETQYF,TGTGCCAGCAGCTTAGTCAAAGAGACCCAGTACTTC
TRBV7-8,.,.,TRBJ1-5,CATLPRQGNQPQHF,TGTGCAACTCTTCCCCGTCAGGGCAATCAGCCCCAGCATTTT
TRBV7-9,.,.,TRBJ1-1,CASSLRQGFGAFF,TGTGCCAGCAGCTTACGGCAGGGCTTCGGAGCTTTCTTT
TRBV27,.,TRBD2,TRBJ2-3,CASSAQVLAGGLMDTQYF,TGTGCCAGCAGTGCCCAGGTGCTCGCGGGGGGGCTAATGGATACGCAGTATTTT
TRBV9,once,TRBD2,TRBJ2-3,CASSVGTSGTDTQYF,TGTGCCAGCAGCGTAGGGACTAGCGGCACAGATACGCAGTATTTT
TRBV27,.,.,TRBJ1-5,CASSLTYNRALLVNQPQHF,TGTGCCAGCAGTTTAACCTATAACAGGGCCCTTTTAGTCAATCAGCCCCAGCATTTT
TRBV19,.,TRBD1,TRBJ2-6,CASSHYPGTGVTGANVLTF,TGTGCCAGTAGTCACTATCCGGGGACAGGGGTGACTGGGGCCAACGTCCTGACTTTC
TRBV6-5,once,.,TRBJ2-5,CASSYSGQGFGETQYF,TGTGCCAGCAGTTACTCGGGCCAGGGATTCGGTGAGACCCAGTACTTC
TRBV5-1,.,.,TRBJ1-1,CASSPTFFGTEAFF,TGCGCCAGCAGCCCTACGTTTTTCGGGACTGAAGCTTTCTTT
TRBV6-6,.,TRBD1,TRBJ1-2,CASSRQGYGYTF,TGTGCCAGCAGTAGACAGGGGTATGGCTACACCTTC
TRBV30,.,TRBD1,TRBJ2-7,CAWSAEGQGASYEQYF,TGTGCCTGGAGTGCGGAGGGACAGGGGGCGTCTTACGAGCAGTACTTC
TRBV7-2,.,TRBD2,TRBJ2-1,CASSLGSGVGYEQFF,TGTGCCAGCAGCCTGGGCAGCGGGGTAGGTTATGAGCAGTTCTTC
TRBV4-1,.,.,TRBJ1-4,CASSQPFEKLFF,TGCGCCAGCAGCCAACCCTTTGAAAAACTGTTTTTT
TRBV5-1,.,TRBD1,TRBJ2-7,CASRRQGQGEQYF,TGCGCCAGCAGACGACAGGGACAGGGAGAGCAGTACTTC
TRBV19,once,.,TRBJ1-6,CASSIDRAGKGSPLHF,TGTGCCAGTAGTATAGACCGGGCAGGGAAGGGTTCACCCCTCCACTTT
TRBV10-3,.,.,TRBJ1-2,CAITSGLHGYTF,TGTGCCATCACCTCAGGACTTCATGGCTACACCTTC
TRBV2,.,TRBD1,TRBJ1-3,CASSGQSGQGRNTIYF,TGTGCCAGCAGTGGCCAATCGGGACAGGGACGAAACACCATATATTTT
TRBV30,.,TRBD1,TRBJ1-1,CARNAGGKGGTEAFF,TGTGCCCGGAATGCAGGGGGCAAGGGGGGCACTGAAGCTTTCTTT
TRBV15,.,TRBD2,TRBJ2-1,CATSRPLAGGLNEQFF,TGTGCCACCAGCAGACCCTTAGCGGGGGGCCTCAATGAGCAGTTCTTC
TRBV6-1,.,.,TRBJ1-6,CASSGGFNYNSPLHF,TGTGCCAGCAGCGGGGGGTTCAACTATAATTCACCCCTCCACTTT
TRBV5-4,.,.,TRBJ2-1,CASSIELALPNNEQFF,TGTGCCAGCAGCATAGAACTAGCCCTCCCCAACAATGAGCAGTTCTTC
TRBV5-1,.,.,TRBJ2-1,CASSFGGVGDEQFF,TGCGCCAGCAGCTTTGGAGGGGTTGGGGATGAGCAGTTCTTC
TRBV30,.,.,TRBJ1-6,CASDRSNSPLHF,TGTGCCTCTGACAGGTCTAATTCACCCCTCCACTTT
TRBV4-3,.,.,TRBJ2-7,CASSQEGGTGFYEQYF,TGCGCCAGCAGCCAAGAGGGAGGGACAGGATTTTACGAGCAGTACTTC
TRBV20-1,.,.,TRBJ1-5,CRPPRGRPQHF,TGCAGGCCCCCCAGGGGACGGCCCCAGCATTTT
TRBV7-3,.,.,TRBJ2-5,CASSLAVQETQYF,TGTGCCAGCAGCTTAGCAGTCCAAGAGACCCAGTACTTC
TRBV5-5,.,.,TRBJ2-2,CASSGLRVAGELFF,TGTGCCAGCAGCGGGCTCAGGGTTGCCGGGGAGCTGTTTTTT
TRBV18,.,.,TRBJ1-2,CASSPPERVFNGYTF,TGTGCCAGCTCACCACCGGAGAGGGTTTTTAATGGCTACACCTTC
TRBV7-2,once,.,TRBJ1-5,CASSLVGGNQPQHF,TGTGCCAGCAGCTTAGTAGGGGGCAATCAGCCCCAGCATTTT
TRBV19,few,TRBD1,TRBJ1-5,CASSIRWTGGGNQPQHF,TGTGCCAGTAGTATCCGGTGGACAGGGGGCGGCAATCAGCCCCAGCATTTT
TRBV4-3,.,.,TRBJ1-4,CASSLSPGLTGEKLFF,TGCGCCAGCAGCCTCAGCCCGGGACTGACGGGTGAAAAACTGTTTTTT
TRBV5-1,.,.,TRBJ1-6,CASTSAQPNSPLHF,TGCGCCAGCACTTCTGCACAGCCGAATTCACCCCTCCACTTT
TRBV30,.,.,TRBJ1-1,CAWSVSLGRGVGAFF,TGTGCCTGGAGTGTATCGCTGGGGCGGGGCGTTGGAGCTTTCTTT
TRBV7-9,.,TRBD1,TRBJ1-2,CASSQQGAVDGYTF,TGTGCCAGCAGCCAACAGGGGGCTGTGGATGGCTACACCTTC
TRBV7-9,.,TRBD2,TRBJ2-2,CASSRGRYKGLAGDGELFF,TGTGCCAGCAGCCGCGGGCGGTATAAAGGACTAGCGGGAGACGGGGAGCTGTTTTTT
TRBV19,.,.,TRBJ1-5,CASTQGQFNQPQHF,TGTGCCAGTACCCAGGGGCAGTTCAATCAGCCCCAGCATTTT
TRBV4-2,.,.,TRBJ1-2,CASSHVTVSTSGYTF,TGTGCCAGCAGCCACGTTACAGTCTCTACGAGTGGCTACACCTTC
TRBV30,.,TRBD2,TRBJ2-7,CAWSVGWTSPEQYF,TGTGCCTGGAGTGTAGGATGGACTAGCCCCGAGCAGTACTTC
TRBV19,.,.,TRBJ1-4,CASARADNEKLFF,TGTGCCAGCGCGAGGGCTGATAATGAAAAACTGTTTTTT
TRBV7-2,.,.,TRBJ2-3,CASSLEGRGRQYF,TGTGCCAGCAGCTTAGAGGGGCGGGGTCGTCAGTATTTT
TRBV10-3,few,TRBD1,TRBJ1-1,CAISESGGRDAFF,TGTGCCATCAGTGAATCAGGGGGTAGGGATGCTTTCTTT
TRBV11-2,once,TRBD1,TRBJ2-1,CASTSTRGPGNEQFF,TGTGCCAGCACCTCAACTAGGGGGCCGGGAAATGAGCAGTTCTTC
TRBV4-1,.,TRBD2,TRBJ2-7,CASSETSAAYEQYF,TGCGCCAGCAGCGAAACTAGCGCTGCCTACGAGCAGTACTTC
TRBV6-5,.,TRBD1,TRBJ2-7,CASTRRQGSYEQYF,TGTGCCAGCACCCGGAGACAGGGAAGCTACGAGCAGTACTTC
TRBV6-5,.,TRBD1,TRBJ1-2,CASSPGTGGNYGYTF,TGTGCCAGCAGTCCTGGGACAGGGGGTAACTATGGCTACACCTTC
TRBV13,few,TRBD2,TRBJ2-7,CASSLDVPGTSGRAISYEQYF,TGTGCCAGCAGCTTAGATGTCCCCGGGACTAGCGGGAGGGCGATCTCCTACGAGCAGTACTTC
TRBV6-4,.,TRBD2,TRBJ2-3,CASSRTSGHTDTQYF,TGTGCCAGCAGCAGGACTAGCGGTCACACAGATACGCAGTATTTT
TRBV29-1,.,TRBD1,TRBJ1-4,CSVGQGGSEKLFF,TGCAGCGTCGGACAGGGGGGGAGTGAAAAACTGTTTTTT
TRBV5-6,.,TRBD1,TRBJ1-2,CASSSYGQAIYGYTF,TGTGCCAGCAGCTCCTACGGACAGGCTATCTATGGCTACACCTTC
TRBV5-1,.,TRBD1,TRBJ1-1,CASSKVPGQGRNTEAFF,TGCGCCAGCAGCAAAGTCCCGGGACAGGGGCGGAACACTGAAGCTTTCTTT
TRBV6-5,.,TRBD1,TRBJ1-1,CASSKPGQVNTEAFF,TGTGCCAGCAGTAAACCGGGACAGGTGAACACTGAAGCTTTCTTT